This T cell receptor (beta chain) was captured by sequencing in a study of radiation and T cells in renal cell carcinoma. Findings of the study overall: No pretreatment tumor biopsies were available for baseline clonotypes.

TCRdb's table, derived via immunoSEQ multiplex PCR, lists solely in-frame clones and lacks some. The table has nearly 50,000 clones, around 83% seen once. For this clone: Its matching antigen is unknown.

Specified time point: baseline pretreatment blood. The treatment was: 15 Gy SBRT to primary tumor, nephrectomy 4 weeks later. This CDR3 has 15 amino acids. CDR1 and CDR2 from the germline V gene are SNHLY and FYNNEI. V lost 3 bases, J lost 7 bases, and 18 bases lay in between. The specimen was blood, collected from a patient whose treatment included radiotherapy and nephrectomy. This chain links TRBV2 with TRBJ1-2; D is perhaps TRBD1 (6 bases). The sequence derives from a woman in her seventies with renal cell carcinoma. The CDR3 reads CASSERTGGAGGYTF. In nucleotides, the CDR3 is TGTGCCAGCAGTGAGAGGACCGGGGGGGCGGGTGGCTACACCTTC.